This T cell receptor (beta chain) was captured in a study of blood T cells in healthy people across ages. It was with a sample-barcoded 5' primer and a J-beta primer mix that a second PCR of about 6 to 12 cycles was run. With 12 random nucleotides, a template-switch adaptor tagged each individual cDNA molecule. TCRdb re-derived calls from the 5' RACE reads in MiXCR, one entry per CDR3 protein. The table records around 1.5 million distinct CDR3 sequences, approximately 63% of them present only once. Healthy Caucasian individuals from Russia aged about 6 to 90 were enrolled as donors. The ends were cut back, 0 bases at V and 7 bases at J, with 10 bases in the middle. Germline loops: CDR1 MGHRA, CDR2 YSYEKL. CDR3 size: 15 residues.

The receptor was derived from a man between 18 and 29 years old in good health. This chain connects TRBV4-1 to TRBJ1-6, with no clear D. The sequenced sample consisted of blood. CDR3 sequence reads: CASSQDQRANSPLHF. The CDR3, as DNA: TGCGCCAGCAGCCAAGATCAGAGGGCGAATTCACCCCTCCACTTT.